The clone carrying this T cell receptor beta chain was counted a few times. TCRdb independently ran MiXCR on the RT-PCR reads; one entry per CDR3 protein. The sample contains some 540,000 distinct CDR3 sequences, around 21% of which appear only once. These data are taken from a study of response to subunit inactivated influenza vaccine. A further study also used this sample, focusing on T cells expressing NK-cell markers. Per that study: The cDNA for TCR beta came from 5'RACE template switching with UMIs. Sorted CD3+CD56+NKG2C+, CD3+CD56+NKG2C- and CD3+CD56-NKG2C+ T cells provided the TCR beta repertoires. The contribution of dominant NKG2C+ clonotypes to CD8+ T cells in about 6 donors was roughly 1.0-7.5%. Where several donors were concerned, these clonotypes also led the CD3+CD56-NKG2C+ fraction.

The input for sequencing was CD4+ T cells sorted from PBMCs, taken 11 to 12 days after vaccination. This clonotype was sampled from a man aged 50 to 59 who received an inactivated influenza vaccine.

The CDR3 DNA follows: TGTGCCAGCAATTCCCCGCTGGGACAGGGCTATTCACCCCTCCACTTT. Translation: CASNSPLGQGYSPLHF. This chain uses TRBV11-2 with TRBJ1-6; 9 nucleotides match TRBD1. V shed 7 bases, J shed 8 bases, and the junction held 12 bases outside the gene matches. The germline V gene encodes CDR1 SGHAT and CDR2 FQNNGV. The CDR3 runs to 16 residues.